Below, 8 T cell receptor beta chains from the same sample are listed, as sequenced in a study of T cells in Graves' hyperthyroidism and ophthalmopathy. What was amplified from RNA transcripts were TCR beta CDR3 regions. First-round RT-PCR of the TCR CDR3 relied on the HTBI primer set. From the multiplex PCR reads, TCRdb called clonotypes with MiXCR, one entry per CDR3 protein. The sample lists around 440,000 distinct CDR3 sequences, less than 20% seen once, with 13% to 15% in the top ten. The sequencing input was blood. All receptors derive from a woman aged 18-30 years with Graves' hyperthyroidism.

Many counts were recorded for this clonotype. The chain recombines TRBV15 with TRBJ2-5; no reliable D call. The germline V and J ends were trimmed by 5 bases and 4 bases, with 11 bases remaining between them. The CDR3 consists of 13 residues. Germline CDR1 is LNHNV and CDR2 is YYDKDF (reference sequence). CDR3 protein: CATSLSPGETQYF. DNA for the CDR3: TGTGCCACCAGCCTTAGCCCCGGAGAGACCCAGTACTTC. Full variable domain (rest looked up from reference TRBV15 and TRBJ2-5): DAMVIQNPRYQVTQFGKPVTLSCSQTLNHNVMYWYQQKSSQAPKLLFHYYDKDFNNEADTPDNFQSRRPNTSFCFLDIRSPGLGDTAMYLCATSLSPGETQYFGPGTRLLVL.

CDR3 sequence: CSASTLASYEQYF. The CDR3 bases are TGCAGTGCTAGTACGCTAGCCTCCTACGAGCAGTACTTC. This chain joins TRBV20-1 and TRBJ2-7, with a tentative D call TRBD2 (5 bases). The CDR3 has 13 residues. The V and J ends lost 3 bases and 0 bases respectively, with 9 bases between them. Per the germline V gene, CDR1 is DFQATT and CDR2 is SNEGSKA (reference sequence).

The genes are TRBV12-3 or TRBV12-4 and TRBJ1-6; D is unclear. V lost 1 base, J lost 7 bases, and 14 bases lay in between. CDR3 length: 16 amino acids. The CDR3 nucleotides read TGTGCCAGCAGTTTAGATCGGGAGACGAGAAATTCACCCCTCCACTTT. This translates into CASSLDRETRNSPLHF.

This sequence joins TRBV20-1 and TRBJ1-2, with a weak D call TRBD1 (6 bases). V lost 6 bases, J lost 3 bases, and 14 bases lay in between. There are 13 residues in the CDR3. CDR1 is DFQATT and CDR2 is SNEGSKA in the germline V gene (reference sequence). The CDR3 sequence is CSARLDSDYGYTF. In DNA form, the CDR3 reads TGCAGTGCCCGGTTGGACAGTGACTATGGCTACACCTTC.

The sample holds many counts of this clonotype. The rearrangement uses TRBV28 and TRBJ2-1; D is undetermined. V shed 2 bases and J shed 13 bases, with 12 bases lying between them. The CDR3 runs to 12 residues. The germline CDR1 and CDR2 sequences are MDHEN and SYDVKM. This chain's CDR3 is CASSLNRFPQFF. The CDR3 DNA is TGTGCCAGCAGTTTAAACCGCTTTCCTCAGTTCTTC.

This clonotype occurred many times. The chain joins TRBV2 to TRBJ2-3; 10 nucleotides agree with TRBD2. The V and J ends lost 6 bases and 3 bases, in that order; junction bases with no gene match: 9. This CDR3 is 16 amino acids long. Germline V gene data show CDR1 as SNHLY and CDR2 as FYNNEI. For the CDR3, the DNA is TGTGCCAGCAGGGCAGACCTAGCGGGAGTAACAGATACGCAGTATTTT. This translates into CASRADLAGVTDTQYF. Full variable domain (outside the CDR3, taken from reference TRBV2 and TRBJ2-3): EPEVTQTPSHQVTQMGQEVILRCVPISNHLYFYWYRQILGQKVEFLVSFYNNEISEKSEIFDDQFSVERPDGSNFTLKIRSTKLEDSAMYFCASRADLAGVTDTQYFGPGTRLTVL.

This clonotype was counted many times. The chain links TRBV3-1 to TRBJ2-3; D might be TRBD2 (6 bases). Per germline, CDR1 LGHDT and CDR2 YNNKEL (reference sequence). The CDR3 covers 14 residues. The V gene lost 4 bases and the J gene lost 5 bases, with 13 bases spanning the gap. The CDR3 spells CASSPRPRGDTQYF. CDR3 DNA: TGTGCCAGCAGCCCTCGACCGCGGGGAGATACGCAGTATTTT.

The CDR3 coding sequence is TGTGCCAGCAGGGGGCCCGTCGGGACTGAAGCTTTCTTT. Translated: CASRGPVGTEAFF. This rearrangement joins TRBV12-3 or TRBV12-4 to TRBJ1-1, with D possibly TRBD1 on 5 matching bases. Trimming cost V 6 bases and J 5 bases, with 13 bases left between them. This CDR3 region has 13 residues.